This T cell receptor (beta chain) was recorded in a study of T-cell reconstitution after alpha-beta-depleted transplantation in children (dated by TCRdb to the mid-2010s). For the study in its entirety: The study quantitatively tracked T-cell immune reconstitution after TCRalphabeta/CD19-depleted allogeneic hematopoietic cell transplantation in children using TCR repertoire profiling.

Findings and caveats that apply to the study as a whole: The apparently early recovery of alphabetaT-cell counts about two months after transplant reportedly depended on only several hundred rapidly expanded clones that came from non-depleted graft cells. The frequencies of hyperexpanded clones fell over the following months, and after one year, T-cell counts and TCRbeta diversity were mostly attributed to newly produced T cells. The high TCRbeta diversity at day 60 in some patients was ascribed to recipient T cells and intrathymic progenitors that had survived conditioning.

Reading the label with the study, this specimen's treatment or condition is: allogeneic hematopoietic cell transplantation with graft depleted of TCRalphabeta T cells and CD19 B cells. The transplant recipients were children given TCRalphabeta/CD19-depleted allogeneic hematopoietic cell grafts. Library method: PCR. Sequencing instrument: Illumina HiSeq 2500. TCR library preparation used molecular barcoding, with unique molecular identifiers applied to normalize quantification of the TCRbeta repertoire. TCRdb applied fastp at Q25 and MiXCR to the public reads, then kept only in-frame beta chains. Each record represents a unique CDR3 protein, reported with the most common genes and DNA among its rows. This sample comprises under 70,000 distinct CDR3 sequences, about a tenth of them detected only once. The ten largest account for roughly 13% of the sample. From its first to its last residue, the CDR3 has 13 amino acids. The kept DNA is CDR3 alone, 39 bases in frame from the first base. Based on the germline V gene (reference sequence), the CDR1 and CDR2 sequences are LNHDA and SQIVND. Relative to germline, V is 6 bases shorter and J is 1 base shorter, with 9 bases between their ends.

Note on this clonotype: The target of this receptor is not known. The CDR3 does not end in the conserved phenylalanine or tryptophan, so this is likely a read error.

This clonotype originated in a boy aged 5-17 years with acute myeloid leukemia, due to receive a stem cell transplant. The sequencing here drew on PBMCs, taken before TCRalphabeta/CD19-depleted stem cell transplant. Here the chain combines TRBV19 and TRBJ1-2, and perhaps TRBD1 as D gene, on 6 matching bases. The DNA sequence is as follows: TGTGCCAGTAGCCCACAGGGTAACTATGGCTACACCATC. The encoded protein is CASSPQGNYGYTI.